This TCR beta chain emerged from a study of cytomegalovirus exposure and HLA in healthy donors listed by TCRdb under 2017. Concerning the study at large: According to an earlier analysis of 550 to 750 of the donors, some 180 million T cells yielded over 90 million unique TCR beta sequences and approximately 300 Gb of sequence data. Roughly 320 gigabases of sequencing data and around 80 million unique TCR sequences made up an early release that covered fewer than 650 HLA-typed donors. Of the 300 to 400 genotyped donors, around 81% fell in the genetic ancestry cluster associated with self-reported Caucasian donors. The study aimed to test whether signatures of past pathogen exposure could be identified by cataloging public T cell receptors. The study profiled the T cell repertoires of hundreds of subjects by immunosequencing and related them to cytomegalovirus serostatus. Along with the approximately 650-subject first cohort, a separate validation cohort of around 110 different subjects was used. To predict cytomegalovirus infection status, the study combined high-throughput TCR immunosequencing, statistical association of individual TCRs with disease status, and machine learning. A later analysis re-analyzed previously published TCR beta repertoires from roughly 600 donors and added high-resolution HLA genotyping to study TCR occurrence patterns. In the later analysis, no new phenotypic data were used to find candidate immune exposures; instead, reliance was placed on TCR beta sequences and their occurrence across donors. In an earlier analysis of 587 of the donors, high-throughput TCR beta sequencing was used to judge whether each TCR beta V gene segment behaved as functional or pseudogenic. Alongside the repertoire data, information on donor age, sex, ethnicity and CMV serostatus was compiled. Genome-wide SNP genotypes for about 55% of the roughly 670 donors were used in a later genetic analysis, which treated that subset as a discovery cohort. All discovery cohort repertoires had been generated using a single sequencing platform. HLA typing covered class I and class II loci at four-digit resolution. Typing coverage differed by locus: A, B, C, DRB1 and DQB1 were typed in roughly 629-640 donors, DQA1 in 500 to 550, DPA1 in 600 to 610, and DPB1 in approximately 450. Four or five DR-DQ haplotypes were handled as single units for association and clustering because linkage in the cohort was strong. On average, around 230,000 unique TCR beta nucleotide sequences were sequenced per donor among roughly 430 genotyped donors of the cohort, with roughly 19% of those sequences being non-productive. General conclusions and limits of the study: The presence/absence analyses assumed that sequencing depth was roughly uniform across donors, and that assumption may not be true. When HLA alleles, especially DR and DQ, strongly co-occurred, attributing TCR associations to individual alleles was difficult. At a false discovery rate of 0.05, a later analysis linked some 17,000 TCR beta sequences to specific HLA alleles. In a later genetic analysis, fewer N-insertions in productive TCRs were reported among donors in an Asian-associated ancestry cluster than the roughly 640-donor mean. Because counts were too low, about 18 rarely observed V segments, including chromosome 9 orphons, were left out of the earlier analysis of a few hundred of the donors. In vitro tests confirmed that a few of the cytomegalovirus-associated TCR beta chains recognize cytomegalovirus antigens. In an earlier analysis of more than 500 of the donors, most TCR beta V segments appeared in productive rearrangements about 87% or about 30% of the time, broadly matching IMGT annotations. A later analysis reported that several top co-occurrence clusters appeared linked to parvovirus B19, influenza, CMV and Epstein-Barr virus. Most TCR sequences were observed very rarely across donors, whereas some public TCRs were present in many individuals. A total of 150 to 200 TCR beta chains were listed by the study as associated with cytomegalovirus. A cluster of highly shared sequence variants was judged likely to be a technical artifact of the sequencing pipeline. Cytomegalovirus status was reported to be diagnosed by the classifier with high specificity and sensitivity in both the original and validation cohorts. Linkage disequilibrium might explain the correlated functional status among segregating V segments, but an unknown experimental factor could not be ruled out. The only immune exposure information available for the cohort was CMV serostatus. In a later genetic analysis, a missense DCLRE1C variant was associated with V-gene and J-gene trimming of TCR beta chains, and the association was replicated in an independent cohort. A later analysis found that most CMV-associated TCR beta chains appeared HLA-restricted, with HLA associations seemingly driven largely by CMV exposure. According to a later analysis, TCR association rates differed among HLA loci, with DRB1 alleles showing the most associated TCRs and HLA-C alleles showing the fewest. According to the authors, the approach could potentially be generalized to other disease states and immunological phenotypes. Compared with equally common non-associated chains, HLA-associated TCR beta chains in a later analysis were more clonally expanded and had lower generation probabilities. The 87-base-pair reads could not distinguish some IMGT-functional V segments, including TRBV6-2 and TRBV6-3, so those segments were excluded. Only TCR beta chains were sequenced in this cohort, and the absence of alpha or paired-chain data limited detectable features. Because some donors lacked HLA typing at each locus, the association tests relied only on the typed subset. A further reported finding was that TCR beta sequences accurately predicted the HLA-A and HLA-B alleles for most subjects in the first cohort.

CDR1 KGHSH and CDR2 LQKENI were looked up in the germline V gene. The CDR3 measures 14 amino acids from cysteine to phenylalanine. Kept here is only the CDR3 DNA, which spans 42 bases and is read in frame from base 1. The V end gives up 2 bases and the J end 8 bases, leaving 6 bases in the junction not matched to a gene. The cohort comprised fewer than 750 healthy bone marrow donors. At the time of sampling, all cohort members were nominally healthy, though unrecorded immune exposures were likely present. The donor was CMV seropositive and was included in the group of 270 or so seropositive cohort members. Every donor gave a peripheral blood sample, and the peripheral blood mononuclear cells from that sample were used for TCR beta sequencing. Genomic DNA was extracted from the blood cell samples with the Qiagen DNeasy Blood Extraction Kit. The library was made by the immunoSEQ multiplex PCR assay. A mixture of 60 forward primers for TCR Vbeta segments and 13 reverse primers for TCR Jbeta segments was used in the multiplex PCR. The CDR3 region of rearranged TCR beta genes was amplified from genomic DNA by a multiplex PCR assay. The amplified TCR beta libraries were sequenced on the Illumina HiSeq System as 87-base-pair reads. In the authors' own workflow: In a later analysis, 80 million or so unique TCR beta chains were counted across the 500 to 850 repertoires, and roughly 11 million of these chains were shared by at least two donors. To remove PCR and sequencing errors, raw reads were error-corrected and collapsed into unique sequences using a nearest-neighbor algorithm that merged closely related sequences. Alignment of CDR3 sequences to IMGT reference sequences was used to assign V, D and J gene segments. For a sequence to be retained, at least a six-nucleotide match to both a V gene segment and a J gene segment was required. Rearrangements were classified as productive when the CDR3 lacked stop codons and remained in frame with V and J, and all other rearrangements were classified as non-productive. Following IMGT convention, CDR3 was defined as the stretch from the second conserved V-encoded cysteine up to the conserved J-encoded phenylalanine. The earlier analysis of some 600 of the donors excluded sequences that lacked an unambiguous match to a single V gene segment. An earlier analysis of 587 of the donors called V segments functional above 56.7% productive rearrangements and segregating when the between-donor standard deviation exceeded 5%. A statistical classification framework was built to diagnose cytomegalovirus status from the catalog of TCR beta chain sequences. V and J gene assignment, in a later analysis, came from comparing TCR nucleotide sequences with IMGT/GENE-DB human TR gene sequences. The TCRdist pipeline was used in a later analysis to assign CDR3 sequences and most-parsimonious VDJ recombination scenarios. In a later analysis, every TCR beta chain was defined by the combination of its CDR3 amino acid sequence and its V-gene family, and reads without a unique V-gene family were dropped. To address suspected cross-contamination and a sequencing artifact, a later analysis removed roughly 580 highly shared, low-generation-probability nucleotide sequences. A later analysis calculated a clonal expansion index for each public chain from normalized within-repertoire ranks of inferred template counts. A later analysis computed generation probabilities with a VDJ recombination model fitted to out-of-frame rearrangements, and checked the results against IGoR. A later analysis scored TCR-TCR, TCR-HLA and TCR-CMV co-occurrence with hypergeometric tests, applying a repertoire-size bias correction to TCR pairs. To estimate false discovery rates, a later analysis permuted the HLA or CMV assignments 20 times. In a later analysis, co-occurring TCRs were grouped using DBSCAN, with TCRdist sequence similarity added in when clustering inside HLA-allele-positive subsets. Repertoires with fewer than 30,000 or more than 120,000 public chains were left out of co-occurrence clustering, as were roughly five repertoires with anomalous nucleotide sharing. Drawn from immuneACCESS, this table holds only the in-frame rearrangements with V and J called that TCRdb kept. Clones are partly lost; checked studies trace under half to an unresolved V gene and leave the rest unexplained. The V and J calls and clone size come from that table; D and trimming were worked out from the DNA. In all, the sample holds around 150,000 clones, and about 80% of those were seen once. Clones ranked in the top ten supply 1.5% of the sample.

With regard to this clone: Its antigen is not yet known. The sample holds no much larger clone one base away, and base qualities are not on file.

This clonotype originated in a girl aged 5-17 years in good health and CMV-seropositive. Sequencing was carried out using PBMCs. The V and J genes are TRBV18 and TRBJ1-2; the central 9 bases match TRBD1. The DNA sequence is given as TGTGCCAGCTCACCAGACAGGGGGAGTCTGGGCTACACCTTC. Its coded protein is CASSPDRGSLGYTF.